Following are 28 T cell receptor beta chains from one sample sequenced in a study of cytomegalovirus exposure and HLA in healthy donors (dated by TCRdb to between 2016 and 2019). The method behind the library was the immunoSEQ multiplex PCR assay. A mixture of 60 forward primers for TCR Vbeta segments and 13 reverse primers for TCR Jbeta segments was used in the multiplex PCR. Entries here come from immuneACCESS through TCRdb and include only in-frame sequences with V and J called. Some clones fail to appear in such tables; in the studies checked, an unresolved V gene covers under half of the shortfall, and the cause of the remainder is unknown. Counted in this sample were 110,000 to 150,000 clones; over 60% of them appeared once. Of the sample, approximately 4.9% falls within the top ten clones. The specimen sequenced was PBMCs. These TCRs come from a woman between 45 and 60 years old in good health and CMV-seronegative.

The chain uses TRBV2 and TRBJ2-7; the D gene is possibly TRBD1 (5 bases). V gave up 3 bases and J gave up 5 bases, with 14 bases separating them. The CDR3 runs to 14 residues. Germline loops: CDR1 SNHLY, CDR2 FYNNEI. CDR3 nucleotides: TGTGCCAGCAGTGACCACAGGATATCGGACGAGCAGTACTTC. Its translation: CASSDHRISDEQYF. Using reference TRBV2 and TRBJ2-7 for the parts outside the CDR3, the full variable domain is EPEVTQTPSHQVTQMGQEVILRCVPISNHLYFYWYRQILGQKVEFLVSFYNNEISEKSEIFDDQFSVERPDGSNFTLKIRSTKLEDSAMYFCASSDHRISDEQYFGPGTRLTVT.

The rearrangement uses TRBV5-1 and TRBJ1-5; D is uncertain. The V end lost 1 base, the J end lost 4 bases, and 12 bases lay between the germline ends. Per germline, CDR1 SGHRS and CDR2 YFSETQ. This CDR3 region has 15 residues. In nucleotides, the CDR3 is TGCGCCAGCAGCTTGAACGGAGAGAAAAATCAGCCCCAGCATTTT. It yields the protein CASSLNGEKNQPQHF.

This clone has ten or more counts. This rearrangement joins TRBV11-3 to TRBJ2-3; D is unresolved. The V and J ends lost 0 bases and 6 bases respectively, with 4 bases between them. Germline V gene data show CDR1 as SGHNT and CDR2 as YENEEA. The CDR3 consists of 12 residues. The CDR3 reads CASSLDRDTQYF. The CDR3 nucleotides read TGTGCCAGCAGCTTAGATCGGGATACGCAGTATTTT. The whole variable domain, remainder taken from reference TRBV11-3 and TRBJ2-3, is EAGVVQSPRYKIIEKKQPVAFWCNPISGHNTLYWYLQNLGQGPELLIRYENEEAVDDSQLPKDRFSAERLKGVDSTLKIQPAELGDSAVYLCASSLDRDTQYFGPGTRLTVL.

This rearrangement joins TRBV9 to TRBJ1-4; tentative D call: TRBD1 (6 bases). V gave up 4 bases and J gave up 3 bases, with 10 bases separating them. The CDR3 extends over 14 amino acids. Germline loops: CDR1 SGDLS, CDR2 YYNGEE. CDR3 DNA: TGTGCCAGCAGCTTTAGGGGGTCTAATGAAAAACTGTTTTTT. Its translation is CASSFRGSNEKLFF.

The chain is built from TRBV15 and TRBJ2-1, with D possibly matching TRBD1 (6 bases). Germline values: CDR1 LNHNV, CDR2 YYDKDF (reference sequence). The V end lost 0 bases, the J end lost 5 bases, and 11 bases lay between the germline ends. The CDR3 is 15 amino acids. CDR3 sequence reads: CATSREYRDHNEQFF. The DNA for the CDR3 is TGTGCCACCAGCAGAGAGTACAGGGACCACAATGAGCAGTTCTTC.

The CDR3 reads CSADGGENIQYF. The CDR3 DNA is TGCAGCGCCGATGGAGGGGAAAACATTCAGTACTTC. This chain links TRBV29-1 with TRBJ2-4; a possible D gene is TRBD2 (6 bases). The ends were cut back, 7 bases at V and 5 bases at J, with 12 bases in the middle. This CDR3 contains 12 residues. CDR1 is SQVTM, CDR2 ANQGSEA, per germline.

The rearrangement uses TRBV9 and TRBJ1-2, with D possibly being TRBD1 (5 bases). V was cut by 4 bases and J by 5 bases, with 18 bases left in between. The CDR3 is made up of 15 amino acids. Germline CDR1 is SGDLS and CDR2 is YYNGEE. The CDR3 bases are TGTGCCAGCAGCACTCAGAAGGGGAATTCATATGGCTACACCTTC. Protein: CASSTQKGNSYGYTF.

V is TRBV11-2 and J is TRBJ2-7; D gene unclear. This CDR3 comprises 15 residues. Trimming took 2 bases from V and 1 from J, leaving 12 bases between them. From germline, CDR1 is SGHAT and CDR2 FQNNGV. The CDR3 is CASSLIFSLSYEQYF. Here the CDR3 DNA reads TGTGCCAGCAGCTTAATTTTTTCCCTTTCCTACGAGCAGTACTTC.

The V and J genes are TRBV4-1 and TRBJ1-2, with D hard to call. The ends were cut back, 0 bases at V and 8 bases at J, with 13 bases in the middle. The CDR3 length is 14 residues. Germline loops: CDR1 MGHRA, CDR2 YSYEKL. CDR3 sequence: CASSQDGIVDGYTF. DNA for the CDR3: TGCGCCAGCAGCCAAGACGGGATAGTAGACGGCTACACCTTC.

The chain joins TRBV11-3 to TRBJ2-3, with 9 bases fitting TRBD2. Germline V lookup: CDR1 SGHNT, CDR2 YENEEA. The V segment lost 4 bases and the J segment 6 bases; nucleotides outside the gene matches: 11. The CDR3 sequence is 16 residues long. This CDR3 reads CASSSRGSGGGDTQYF. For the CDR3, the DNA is TGTGCCAGCAGCTCCCGGGGTAGCGGGGGCGGGGATACGCAGTATTTT.

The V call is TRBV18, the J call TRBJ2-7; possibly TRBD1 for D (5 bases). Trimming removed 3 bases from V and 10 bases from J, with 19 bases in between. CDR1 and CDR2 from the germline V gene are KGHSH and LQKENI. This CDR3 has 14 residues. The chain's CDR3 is CASSPNVPPTEQYF. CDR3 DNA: TGTGCCAGCTCACCCAACGTCCCCCCGACAGAACAGTACTTC. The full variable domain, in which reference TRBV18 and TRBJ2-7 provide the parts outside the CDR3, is NAGVMQNPRHLVRRRGQEARLRCSPMKGHSHVYWYRQLPEEGLKFMVYLQKENIIDESGMPKERFSAEFPKEGPSILRIQQVVRGDSAAYFCASSPNVPPTEQYFGPGTRLTVT.

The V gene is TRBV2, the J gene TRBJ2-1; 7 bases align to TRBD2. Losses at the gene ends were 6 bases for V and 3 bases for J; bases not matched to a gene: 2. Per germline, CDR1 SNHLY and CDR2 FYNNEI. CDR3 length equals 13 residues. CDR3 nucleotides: TGTGCCAGCAGAGCGGGGTTCTACAATGAGCAGTTCTTC. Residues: CASRAGFYNEQFF.

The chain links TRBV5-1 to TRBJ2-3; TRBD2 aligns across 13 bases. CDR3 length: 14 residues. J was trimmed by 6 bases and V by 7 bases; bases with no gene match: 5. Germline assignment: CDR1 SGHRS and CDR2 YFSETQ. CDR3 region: CASRLAGGLDTQYF. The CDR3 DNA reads TGCGCCAGCCGACTAGCGGGGGGCCTCGATACGCAGTATTTT. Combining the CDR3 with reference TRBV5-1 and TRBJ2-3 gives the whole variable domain KAGVTQTPRYLIKTRGQQVTLSCSPISGHRSVSWYQQTPGQGLQFLFEYFSETQRNKGNFPGRFSGRQFSNSRSEMNVSTLELGDSALYLCASRLAGGLDTQYFGPGTRLTVL.

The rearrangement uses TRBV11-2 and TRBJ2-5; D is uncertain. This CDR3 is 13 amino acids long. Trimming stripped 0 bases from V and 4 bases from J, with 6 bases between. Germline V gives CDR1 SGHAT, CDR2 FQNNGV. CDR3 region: CASSLDFRETQYF. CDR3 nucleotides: TGTGCCAGCAGCTTAGATTTTCGAGAGACCCAGTACTTC.

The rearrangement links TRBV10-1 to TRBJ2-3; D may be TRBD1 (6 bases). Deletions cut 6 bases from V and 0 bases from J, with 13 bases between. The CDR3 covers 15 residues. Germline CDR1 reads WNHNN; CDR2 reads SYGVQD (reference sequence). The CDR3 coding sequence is TGCGCCAGCAGCTCCGGGACATTTAGCACAGATACGCAGTATTTT. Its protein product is CASSSGTFSTDTQYF.

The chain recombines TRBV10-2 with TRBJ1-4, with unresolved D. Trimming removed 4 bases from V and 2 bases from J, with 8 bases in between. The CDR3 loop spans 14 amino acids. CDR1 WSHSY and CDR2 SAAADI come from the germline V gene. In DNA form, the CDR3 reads TGCGCCAGCAGTGCTCGGGATACTAATGAAAAACTGTTTTTT. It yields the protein CASSARDTNEKLFF.

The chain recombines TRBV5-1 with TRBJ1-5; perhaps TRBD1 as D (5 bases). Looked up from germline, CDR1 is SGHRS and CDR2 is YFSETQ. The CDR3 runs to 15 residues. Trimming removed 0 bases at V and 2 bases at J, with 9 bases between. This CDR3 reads CASSLAGFGNQPQHF. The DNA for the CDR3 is TGCGCCAGCAGCTTGGCAGGGTTTGGCAATCAGCCCCAGCATTTT.

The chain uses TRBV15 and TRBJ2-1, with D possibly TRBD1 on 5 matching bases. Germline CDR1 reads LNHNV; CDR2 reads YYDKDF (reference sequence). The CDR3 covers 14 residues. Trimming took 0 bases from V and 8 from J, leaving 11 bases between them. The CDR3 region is CATSRDSLGDEQFF. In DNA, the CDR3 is TGTGCCACCAGCAGAGATTCCCTAGGGGATGAGCAGTTCTTC.

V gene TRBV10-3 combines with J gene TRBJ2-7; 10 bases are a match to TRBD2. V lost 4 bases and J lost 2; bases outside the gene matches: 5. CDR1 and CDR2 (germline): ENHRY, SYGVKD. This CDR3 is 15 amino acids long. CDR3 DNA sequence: TGTGCCATCAGTGGGACTAGCGGACCAACCTACGAGCAGTACTTC. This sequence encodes CAISGTSGPTYEQYF.

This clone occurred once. CDR3 DNA: TGTGCCAGCACTAAAGGACAGTCTTATGGCTACACCTTC. Its translation: CASTKGQSYGYTF. The chain joins TRBV6-5 to TRBJ1-2; D may be TRBD1 (6 bases). Germline CDR1 is MNHEY and CDR2 is SVGAGI. The CDR3 sequence is 13 residues long. Trimming removed 7 bases from V and 5 bases from J, with 14 bases in between.

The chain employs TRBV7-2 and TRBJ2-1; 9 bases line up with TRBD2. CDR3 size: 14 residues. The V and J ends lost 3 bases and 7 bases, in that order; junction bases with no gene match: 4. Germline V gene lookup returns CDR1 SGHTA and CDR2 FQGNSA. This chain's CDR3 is CASSFAGGGNEQFF. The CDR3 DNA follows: TGTGCCAGCAGCTTTGCGGGGGGGGGAAATGAGCAGTTCTTC.

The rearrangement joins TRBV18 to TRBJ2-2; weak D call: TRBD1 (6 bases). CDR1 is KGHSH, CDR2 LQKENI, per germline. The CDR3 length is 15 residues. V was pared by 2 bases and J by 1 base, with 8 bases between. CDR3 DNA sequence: TGTGCCAGCTCACCAAGGACAGAGAACACCGGGGAGCTGTTTTTT. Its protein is CASSPRTENTGELFF.

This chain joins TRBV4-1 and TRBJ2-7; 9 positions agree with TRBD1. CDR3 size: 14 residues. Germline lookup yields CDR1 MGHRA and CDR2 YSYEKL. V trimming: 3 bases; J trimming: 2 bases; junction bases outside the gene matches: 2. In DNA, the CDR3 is TGCGCCAGCAGCCACCGACAGGGGGCCTACGAGCAGTACTTC. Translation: CASSHRQGAYEQYF.

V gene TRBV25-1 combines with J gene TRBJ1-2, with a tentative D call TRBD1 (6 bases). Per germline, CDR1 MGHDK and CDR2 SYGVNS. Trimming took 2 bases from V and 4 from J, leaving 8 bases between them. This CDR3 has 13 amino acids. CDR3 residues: CASSERGGYGYTF. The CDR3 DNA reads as TGTGCCAGCAGTGAAAGGGGGGGCTATGGCTACACCTTC.

The CDR3 spells CASSLGTGETDTQYF. For the CDR3, the DNA is TGTGCCAGCAGCTTAGGGACAGGGGAAACAGATACGCAGTATTTT. The chain recombines TRBV7-9 with TRBJ2-3, with 9 nucleotides matching TRBD1. V lost 1 base to trimming and J lost 3 bases; unmatched junction nucleotides: 2. This CDR3 is built from 15 residues. Germline V gene data show CDR1 as SEHNR and CDR2 as FQNEAQ (reference sequence).

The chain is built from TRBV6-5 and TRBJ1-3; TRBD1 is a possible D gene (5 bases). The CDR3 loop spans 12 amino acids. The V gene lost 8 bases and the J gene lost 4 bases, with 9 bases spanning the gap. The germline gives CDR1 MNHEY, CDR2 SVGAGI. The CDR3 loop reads CASQGIGNTIYF. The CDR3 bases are TGTGCCAGCCAGGGAATCGGAAACACCATATATTTT.

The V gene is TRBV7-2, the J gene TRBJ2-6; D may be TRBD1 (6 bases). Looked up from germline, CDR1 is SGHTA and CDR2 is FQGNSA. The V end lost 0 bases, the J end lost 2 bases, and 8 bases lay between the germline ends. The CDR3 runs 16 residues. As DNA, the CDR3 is TGTGCCAGCAGCTTAGCGCACAGGGCTGGGGCCAACGTCCTGACTTTC. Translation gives CASSLAHRAGANVLTF.

Here the CDR3 reads CASSQGGQGTYGYTF. For the CDR3, the DNA is TGTGCCAGCAGCCAAGGGGGCCAGGGGACCTATGGCTACACCTTC. This chain uses TRBV14 with TRBJ1-2, with D maybe TRBD1 (6 bases). The CDR3 totals 15 residues. Looked up from germline, CDR1 is SGHDN and CDR2 is FVKESK. The germline V and J ends were trimmed by 1 base and 4 bases, with 13 bases remaining between them.